A single sample is the source of the 11 T cell receptor beta chains below, sequenced in a study of Tregs in tolerant kidney transplant recipients. Recipients received nonmyeloablative bone marrow transplants from related graft donors, with transient mixed chimerism. Sequenced by immunoSEQ multiplex PCR; TCRdb stores in-frame clones only, minus some. The table for this sample gives about 31,000 clones. The source material was CD4+ T cells from blood (PBMCs), sampled 24 months after the transplant. The receptors were gathered from a human patient who received a combined kidney and bone marrow transplant. Some of the T cells may derive from the graft donor.

About this clone: The CDR3 end is not reached by the read, which stops 3 residues before it; the germline J gene fills it in. The chain links TRBV29-1 to TRBJ2-2, with D possibly called TRBD1 or TRBD2 (5 bases each). Germline V CDR1 and CDR2: SQVTM, ANQGSEA. V lost 5 bases and J lost 4, with 11 bases in between. This CDR3 contains 13 residues. The CDR3 spells CSVRGAVTGELFF. The part of the CDR3 DNA that was read is TGCAGCGTTCGAGGGGCGGTCACCGGGGAG.

Notes on this clone: The read is 3 residues too short to cover the CDR3 end, so that end is filled in from the germline J gene. This sequence joins TRBV20-1 and TRBJ1-2; D perhaps matches TRBD1 (6 bases). The CDR3 loop spans 15 amino acids. Germline CDR1 is DFQATT and CDR2 is SNEGSKA (reference sequence). The CDR3 bases that were read are TGCAGCCGTACAGGGAGAGTAGGAGAGAAGTATGGC. This gives the protein CSRTGRVGEKYG. The CDR3 in its entirety is CSRTGRVGEKYGYTF.

The CDR3 DNA, read in part, is TGTGCCAGCAGTGTCCCACAGGGCCACGAG. This gives the protein CASSVPQGHE. The whole CDR3 sequence is CASSVPQGHEQYF. The chain employs TRBV6-1 and TRBJ2-7; perhaps TRBD1 as D (6 bases). The CDR3 end falls 3 residues outside the read, so it is completed with the germline J gene. Trimming cost V 4 bases and J 5 bases, with 12 bases left between them. Germline V gene lookup returns CDR1 MNHNS and CDR2 SASEGT. CDR3 length: 13 residues.

Concerning this clone: The CDR3 is cut off 3 residues early in the read; its end comes from the germline J gene. The chain has TRBV7-2 and TRBJ2-1; 9 bases agree with TRBD1. The CDR3 contains 15 residues. The ends lost 10 bases at V and 2 bases at J; junction bases unmatched: 9. The germline V gene encodes CDR1 SGHTA and CDR2 FQGNSA. CDR3 DNA, as far as it was read: TGTGCCACCCGGGGTGGGACAGGGACCTACAATGAG. Translation: CATRGGTGTYNE. The whole CDR3 protein reads CATRGGTGTYNEQFF.

On this clone itself: The CDR3 is cut off 3 residues early in the read; its end comes from the germline J gene. The genes are TRBV5-1 and TRBJ2-1, with D uncertain. The CDR3 extends over 11 amino acids. V shed 8 bases and J shed 5 bases, with 8 bases lying between them. Looked up from germline, CDR1 is SGHRS and CDR2 is YFSETQ. CDR3 protein: CASYSNNEQFF. CDR3 DNA, as far as it was read: TGCGCCAGTTACAGCAACAATGAG.

Worth noting for this clone: Read coverage stops 3 residues before the CDR3 terminus; the germline J gene supplies the remainder. The chain couples TRBV20-1 to TRBJ2-2; 8 bases match TRBD2. The CDR3 has 16 residues. From germline, CDR1 is DFQATT and CDR2 SNEGSKA (reference sequence). The trim removed 2 bases at V and 2 bases at J, leaving 7 bases unmatched. The CDR3 loop reads CSARLVLAENTGELFF. The sequenced CDR3 bases are TGCAGTGCTAGATTGGTACTAGCGGAAAACACCGGGGAG.

As concerns this clone: The read ends 3 residues before the CDR3 terminus; that terminus is restored from the germline J gene. V gene TRBV2 combines with J gene TRBJ2-2; the D is unclear. The V end lost 2 bases, the J end lost 1 base, and 8 bases lay between the germline ends. CDR1 and CDR2 (germline): SNHLY, FYNNEI. CDR3 length: 15 residues. The CDR3 DNA, read in part, is TGTGCCAGCAGTGAACAGACTCTGAACACCGGGGAG. Translating it yields CASSEQTLNTGE. The whole CDR3 reads CASSEQTLNTGELFF.

A note on this clone: The CDR3 end is not reached by the read, which stops 3 residues before it; the germline J gene fills it in. The chain joins TRBV7-9 to TRBJ1-4, with D unclear. Trimming shortened V by 6 bases and J by 0 bases, and 8 bases separated the two germline ends. Germline loops: CDR1 SEHNR, CDR2 FQNEAQ (reference sequence). The CDR3 length is 14 residues. The sequenced part of the CDR3 DNA is TGTGCCAGCAGGGGCATTACAACTAATGAAAAA. Amino acid sequence: CASRGITTNEK. Given in full, the CDR3 is CASRGITTNEKLFF.

To note about this clone: Read data end 3 residues before the CDR3 end; the end is taken from the germline J gene. V is TRBV19 and J is TRBJ2-6, with 8 bases fitting TRBD1. There are 17 residues in the CDR3. Per the germline V gene, CDR1 is LNHDA and CDR2 is SQIVND (reference sequence). The V and J ends lost 9 bases and 0 bases, in that order; junction bases with no gene match: 10. The CDR3 region is CASHIQGASSGANVLTF. The sequenced part of the CDR3 DNA is TGTGCCAGCCATATCCAGGGGGCATCCTCTGGGGCCAACGTC.

Note on this clone: The observed sequence ends 3 residues before the CDR3 terminus, with the missing tail filled in from the germline J gene. This chain joins TRBV18 and TRBJ2-7; 12 positions agree with TRBD2. Germline CDR1 is KGHSH and CDR2 is LQKENI. After removal of 5 bases from V and 6 bases from J, the junction contained 5 bases not matched to a gene. This CDR3 is 14 amino acids long. CDR3 sequence: CASSSTSGRLEQYF. Partial CDR3 DNA: TGTGCCAGCTCATCGACTAGCGGGAGACTCGAG.

Worth noting for this clone: The missing CDR3 end, 3 residues past where the read stops, is filled in from the germline J gene. The rearrangement uses TRBV20-1 and TRBJ1-2; TRBD1 matches 7 bases. J gave up 4 bases and V 6 bases, and 11 bases lay outside the gene matches. Germline assignment: CDR1 DFQATT and CDR2 SNEGSKA (reference sequence). The CDR3 has 14 residues. The sequenced CDR3 bases are TGCAGTGCAACGGGACAGCCGAGGGGCTATGGC. This translates into CSATGQPRGYG. The entire CDR3 sequence reads CSATGQPRGYGYTF.